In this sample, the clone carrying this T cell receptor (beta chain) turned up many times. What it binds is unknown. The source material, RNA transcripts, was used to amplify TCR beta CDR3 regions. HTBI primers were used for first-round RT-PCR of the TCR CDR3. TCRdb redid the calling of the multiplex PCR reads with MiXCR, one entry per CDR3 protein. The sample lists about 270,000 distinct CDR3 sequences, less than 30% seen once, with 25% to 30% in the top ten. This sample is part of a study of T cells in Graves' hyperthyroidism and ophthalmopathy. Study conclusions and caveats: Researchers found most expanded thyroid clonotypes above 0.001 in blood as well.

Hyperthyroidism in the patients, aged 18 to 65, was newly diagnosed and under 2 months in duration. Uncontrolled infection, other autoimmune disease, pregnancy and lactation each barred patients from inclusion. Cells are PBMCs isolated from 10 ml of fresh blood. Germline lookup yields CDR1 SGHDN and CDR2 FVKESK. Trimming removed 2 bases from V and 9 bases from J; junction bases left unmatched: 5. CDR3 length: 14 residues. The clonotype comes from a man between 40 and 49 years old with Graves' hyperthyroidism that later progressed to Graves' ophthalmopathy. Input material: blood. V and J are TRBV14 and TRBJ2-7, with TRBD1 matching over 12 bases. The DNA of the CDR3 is TGTGCCAGCAGCCAACCGGGACAGGGGGCTGTGCAGTACTTC. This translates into CASSQPGQGAVQYF.